The 30 T cell receptor beta chains listed next were all sequenced from one sample in a study of early T cells in non-severe SARS-CoV-2 infection. TCRdb re-analysed the 5' RACE reads in MiXCR, keeping a single row per CDR3 protein. The repertoire holds approximately 30,000 distinct CDR3 sequences, with under 5% as singletons. What was sequenced was whole blood. These receptors all come from an adult who was a healthcare worker with PCR-confirmed SARS-CoV-2 infection or an uninfected control (not recorded which).

This clonotype was seen repeatedly, ten times or more. V is TRBV7-2 and J is TRBJ1-5, with 7 positions matching TRBD1. Per germline, CDR1 SGHTA and CDR2 FQGNSA. Trimming at V came to 8 bases and at J to 1 base, leaving 2 bases not matched to a gene. This CDR3 is 13 amino acids long. The CDR3 protein is CASRRGSNQPQHF. Here the CDR3 DNA reads TGTGCCAGCCGCAGGGGGAGCAATCAGCCCCAGCATTTT.

This clonotype has a count of ten or more. The chain combines TRBV6-2 or TRBV6-3 with TRBJ2-7; 7 positions match TRBD1. CDR1 is MNHEY, CDR2 SVGEGT, per germline. The CDR3 length is 9 residues. J lost 12 bases, V lost 8 bases, and 4 bases had no gene match. In DNA, the CDR3 is TGTGCCAGCGGACAGGCAGGGTACTTC. Residues: CASGQAGYF.

Turning to this clonotype: This sequence may be a read error, since a much larger clone differs from it by one base. V is TRBV5-1 and J is TRBJ1-1; D unclear. The CDR3 is 13 amino acids. V lost 5 bases to trimming and J lost 2 bases, with 10 bases between them. From germline, CDR1 is SGHRS and CDR2 YFSETQ. CDR3 DNA: TGCGCCAGCAGACACGTGGAAAACACTGAAGCTTTCTTT. It is translated as CASRHVENTEAFF.

This clonotype was seen many times. J is TRBJ2-3 and V is TRBV5-4, with no clear D. This CDR3 region has 13 residues. Germline CDR1 is SGHNT and CDR2 is YYREEE (reference sequence). Trimming left V 1 base short and J 4 bases short, with 7 bases between. CDR3 in amino acids: CASSLKLSDTQYF. The DNA of the CDR3 is TGTGCCAGCAGCTTGAAGTTATCAGATACGCAGTATTTT.

This clonotype was seen only a few times. V is TRBV5-4 and J is TRBJ2-7, with 10 bases lining up with TRBD1. Germline CDR1 and CDR2: SGHNT and YYREEE (reference sequence). There are 15 residues in the CDR3. V trimming: 1 base; J trimming: 7 bases; junction bases outside the gene matches: 8. The CDR3 nucleotides read TGTGCCAGCAGCTTGCCGGGACAGGGGATATTGGAGCAGTACTTC. The encoded protein is CASSLPGQGILEQYF.

At least ten counts were recorded for this clonotype. The V and J genes are TRBV5-1 and TRBJ2-7; a possible D gene is TRBD2 (6 bases). The CDR3 runs 11 residues. Germline V gene sequence: CDR1 SGHRS, CDR2 YFSETQ. The germline V and J ends were trimmed by 8 bases and 6 bases, with 12 bases remaining between them. CDR3 sequence (DNA): TGCGCCAGTTTCGGGGGACGCGAGCAGTACTTC. It translates to CASFGGREQYF.

This clonotype was counted many times. The J gene is TRBJ1-5, the V gene TRBV9, with D tentatively TRBD1 (5 bases). The CDR3 consists of 14 residues. V dropped 2 bases and J dropped 6 bases, with 12 bases sitting between them. Looked up from germline, CDR1 is SGDLS and CDR2 is YYNGEE. DNA for the CDR3: TGTGCCAGCAGCGTGGGGGGTAGTAGTCAGCCCCAGCATTTT. Protein product: CASSVGGSSQPQHF. Supplemented by reference TRBV9 and TRBJ1-5, the full variable domain reads DSGVTQTPKHLITATGQRVTLRCSPRSGDLSVYWYQQSLDQGLQFLIQYYNGEERAKGNILERFSAQQFPDLHSELNLSSLELGDSALYFCASSVGGSSQPQHFGDGTRLSIL.

This clonotype appeared many times. The chain combines TRBV25-1 with TRBJ1-2, with D maybe TRBD1 (5 bases). The V gene lost 3 bases and the J gene lost 7 bases, with 12 bases spanning the gap. Per germline, CDR1 MGHDK and CDR2 SYGVNS. The CDR3 length is 13 residues. The CDR3 region has the DNA TGTGCCAGCAGTGAGATAACAAGGGGTGGCTACACCTTC. Translating it yields CASSEITRGGYTF.

The chain has TRBV5-1 and TRBJ2-7; weak D call: TRBD2 (6 bases). The V end was cut by 3 bases, the J end by 9 bases, with 22 bases between. Germline loops: CDR1 SGHRS, CDR2 YFSETQ. This CDR3 has 15 amino acids. The CDR3 DNA reads TGCGCCAGCAGCTCGGCTGGCAGGCCGGAGGGTCGGCAGTACTTC. Encoded protein: CASSSAGRPEGRQYF. Filled out from reference TRBV5-1 and TRBJ2-7, the complete variable domain reads KAGVTQTPRYLIKTRGQQVTLSCSPISGHRSVSWYQQTPGQGLQFLFEYFSETQRNKGNFPGRFSGRQFSNSRSEMNVSTLELGDSALYLCASSSAGRPEGRQYFGPGTRLTVT.

This clonotype was observed at least ten times. The chain recombines TRBV25-1 with TRBJ1-2; TRBD1 might be the D (5 bases). CDR1 is MGHDK, CDR2 SYGVNS, per germline. V lost 2 bases and J lost 8, with 9 bases in between. The CDR3 consists of 12 residues. CDR3 residues: CASSEQGPGYTF. CDR3 coding DNA: TGTGCCAGCAGTGAACAGGGACCGGGCTACACCTTC.

This clonotype was recorded many times. Germline is not matched at one junction end, which may reflect a read error. CDR3 region: CASSFPERDRLLF. The CDR3 bases are TGCGCCAGCAGCTTTCCGGAGAGGGACAGGCTGCTCTTC. The rearrangement joins TRBV5-1 to TRBJ2-1, with TRBD1 matching 8 bases. The length of the CDR3 is 13 residues. The germline V gene has CDR1 SGHRS and CDR2 YFSETQ.

This clonotype has ten or more counts. The chain uses TRBV30 and TRBJ1-1; D possibly corresponds to TRBD1 (6 bases). Trimming cost V 4 bases and J 4 bases, with 13 bases left between them. In germline, CDR1 is GTSNPN, CDR2 SVGIG (reference sequence). This CDR3 is built from 13 residues. CDR3 DNA sequence: TGTGCCTGGACCCCGCGCAGGGGCACTGAAGCTTTCTTT. This translates into CAWTPRRGTEAFF.

This clonotype was recorded at least ten times. V is TRBV29-1 and J is TRBJ1-4; D not resolved. The germline CDR1 and CDR2 sequences are SQVTM and ANQGSEA. CDR3 size: 12 residues. V was shortened by 4 bases and J by 7 bases, with 10 bases between the two germline ends. The CDR3 sequence is CSVVDPGEKLFF. As DNA, the CDR3 is TGCAGCGTTGTTGACCCAGGTGAAAAACTGTTTTTT.

This clonotype has more than one count but fewer than ten. J is TRBJ2-7 and V is TRBV12-3 or TRBV12-4; the D gene is possibly TRBD2 (7 bases). Trimming took off 5 bases at V and 4 bases at J, with 21 bases between the two ends. The length of the CDR3 is 16 residues. The CDR3, as DNA: TGTGCCAGCAGTCCCGCTCTGGGGCGGGGGCGGTACGAGCAGTACTTC. Translation gives CASSPALGRGRYEQYF.

The chain carries TRBV7-8 and TRBJ1-1; D may be TRBD1 (6 bases). Trimming left V 7 bases short and J 1 base short, with 16 bases between. This CDR3 has 15 residues. Germline CDR1 SGHVS, CDR2 FQNEAQ. CDR3 protein: CASTSRGGENTEAFF. In nucleotides, the CDR3 is TGTGCCAGCACCAGCCGCGGGGGCGAGAACACTGAAGCTTTCTTT.

This clonotype has a count of ten or more. The V gene is TRBV4-2, the J gene TRBJ1-2; tentative D call: TRBD1 (6 bases). Looked up from germline, CDR1 is LGHNA and CDR2 is YNFKEQ. V was trimmed by 0 bases and J by 4 bases, leaving 12 bases between them. This CDR3 comprises 15 residues. CDR3 loop: CASSQDRGGGYGYTF. CDR3 nucleotides: TGTGCCAGCAGCCAAGATAGAGGGGGAGGCTATGGCTACACCTTC.

Regarding this clonotype: This may stem from a read error, because a much larger clone lies one nucleotide away. Likely a read error: the CDR3 ends without its conserved phenylalanine or tryptophan. The rearrangement uses TRBV19 and TRBJ2-5; D possibly corresponds to TRBD1 (6 bases). Germline loops: CDR1 LNHDA, CDR2 SQIVND (reference sequence). The CDR3 extends over 13 amino acids. V dropped 5 bases and J dropped 9 bases, with 16 bases sitting between them. The CDR3 coding sequence is TGTGCCAGTAGTCCGGGGACATTCGTGGCCCAGTACTCC. Amino acid sequence: CASSPGTFVAQYS.

This clonotype was counted many times. The rearrangement links TRBV5-1 to TRBJ2-3; 9 nucleotides line up with TRBD2. This CDR3 has 17 residues. The V segment lost 0 bases and the J segment 2 bases; nucleotides outside the gene matches: 7. Per the germline V gene, CDR1 is SGHRS and CDR2 is YFSETQ. The CDR3 bases are TGCGCCAGCAGCTTGGATGCGGGGGGGCGGAACACAGATACGCAGTATTTT. Translation: CASSLDAGGRNTDTQYF.

This clonotype was seen repeatedly, ten times or more. The CDR3 region is CASSSNPGQGESTGELFF. The CDR3 region has the DNA TGCGCCAGCAGCTCTAATCCGGGACAGGGGGAAAGCACCGGGGAGCTGTTTTTT. V and J are TRBV5-1 and TRBJ2-2; 11 nucleotides match TRBD1. Germline V CDR1 and CDR2: SGHRS, YFSETQ. V gave up 3 bases and J gave up 4 bases; unmatched junction bases: 11. The CDR3 runs to 18 residues.

This clonotype was detected many times. The V and J genes are TRBV7-9 and TRBJ1-4; TRBD1 matches at 7 bases. J lost 3 bases, V lost 5 bases, and 9 bases had no gene match. The CDR3 spans 16 residues. Germline V gives CDR1 SEHNR, CDR2 FQNEAQ (reference sequence). For the CDR3, the DNA is TGTGCCAGCAGCGCTTACCCAGGGGGGTCTAATGAAAAACTGTTTTTT. Translated: CASSAYPGGSNEKLFF.

This clonotype has ten or more counts. This rearrangement joins TRBV5-1 to TRBJ2-7, with D perhaps assigned TRBD1 or TRBD2 (5 bases each). The CDR3 spans 13 residues. CDR1 and CDR2 from the germline V gene are SGHRS and YFSETQ. V shed 4 bases and J shed 2 bases, with 10 bases lying between them. The CDR3 nucleotides are TGCGCCAGCAGCCGATCGGGACCCTACGAGCAGTACTTC. Amino acids: CASSRSGPYEQYF.

Ten or more counts support this clonotype. V gene TRBV20-1 combines with J gene TRBJ2-7; 7 bases are shared with TRBD1. Trimming cost V 3 bases and J 2 bases; bases outside gene matches: 7. The CDR3 consists of 14 residues. Germline assignment: CDR1 DFQATT and CDR2 SNEGSKA (reference sequence). The CDR3 is CSASGHRGPYEQYF. CDR3 bases: TGCAGTGCTAGTGGCCACAGGGGACCCTACGAGCAGTACTTC.

This clonotype was seen at least ten times. The rearrangement joins TRBV7-9 to TRBJ1-1; D is undetermined. V lost 5 bases, J lost 3 bases, and 19 bases lay in between. This CDR3 comprises 16 residues. The germline V gene has CDR1 SEHNR and CDR2 FQNEAQ (reference sequence). CDR3 in amino acids: CASSPAQHGVHTEAFF. The CDR3 DNA sequence: TGTGCCAGCAGCCCCGCACAGCATGGGGTGCACACTGAAGCTTTCTTT.

In this sample, this clonotype turned up many times. The gene calls are TRBV14 and TRBJ2-5; no reliable D call. The germline V and J ends were trimmed by 1 base and 3 bases, with 3 bases remaining between them. The CDR3 sequence is 12 residues long. Germline V gives CDR1 SGHDN, CDR2 FVKESK. CDR3 bases: TGTGCCAGCAGCCAAGTAGAAGAGACCCAGTACTTC. Protein: CASSQVEETQYF.

This clonotype has only a few counts. J is TRBJ2-6 and V is TRBV4-1; no clear D gene. There are 17 residues in the CDR3. Trimming removed 5 bases at V and 0 bases at J, with 14 bases between. CDR1 and CDR2 (germline): MGHRA, YSYEKL. This CDR3 reads CASSSVPLPSGANVLTF. CDR3 bases: TGCGCCAGCAGCTCCGTACCCCTCCCCTCTGGGGCCAACGTCCTGACTTTC.

This clonotype was found many times. The genes are TRBV3-2 and TRBJ2-3; the D call of TRBD2 is as the table states it, not checked on the DNA. TRBV3-2 is an annotated pseudogene. The CDR3 extends over 17 amino acids. In nucleotides, the CDR3 is TGTGCCAGCAGCCAAGATATCACGACTAGCGGGGCGGATACGCAGTATTTT. Translating it yields CASSQDITTSGADTQYF.

This clonotype was counted ten times or more. CDR3 sequence: CASSLDAFLGAFF. Here the CDR3 DNA reads TGTGCCAGCAGCTTAGATGCTTTTCTAGGGGCTTTCTTT. The rearrangement uses TRBV7-2 and TRBJ1-1; no definite D call. Germline values: CDR1 SGHTA, CDR2 FQGNSA. This CDR3 comprises 13 residues. V lost 1 base, J lost 11 bases, and 14 bases lay in between.

The chain is built from TRBV10-2 and TRBJ2-2; D is perhaps TRBD2 (8 bases). From germline, CDR1 is WSHSY and CDR2 SAAADI. The CDR3 is 18 residues long. Deletions cut 2 bases from V and 4 bases from J, with 20 bases between. The CDR3 sequence: CASSEPTGRGLVTGELFF. The CDR3 region has the DNA TGCGCCAGCAGTGAGCCCACCGGGAGGGGGCTTGTCACCGGGGAGCTGTTTTTT.

This clonotype was seen many times. This chain links TRBV11-2 with TRBJ2-1; D is unresolved. In germline, CDR1 is SGHAT, CDR2 FQNNGV. This CDR3 region has 14 residues. The V end lost 0 bases, the J end lost 9 bases, and 12 bases lay between the germline ends. CDR3 amino acids: CASSLESSRGEQFF. CDR3 bases: TGTGCCAGCAGCTTAGAGAGCAGCCGAGGTGAGCAGTTCTTC.

This clonotype showed up many times. The chain is built from TRBV29-1 and TRBJ2-7, with D perhaps TRBD1 (7 bases). The germline CDR1 and CDR2 sequences are SQVTM and ANQGSEA. The ends were cut back, 7 bases at V and 3 bases at J, with 22 bases in the middle. The CDR3 runs to 15 residues. This chain's CDR3 is CSAGGGGGQNYEQYF. The CDR3 DNA reads as TGCAGCGCTGGGGGCGGAGGGGGCCAAAACTACGAGCAGTACTTC.